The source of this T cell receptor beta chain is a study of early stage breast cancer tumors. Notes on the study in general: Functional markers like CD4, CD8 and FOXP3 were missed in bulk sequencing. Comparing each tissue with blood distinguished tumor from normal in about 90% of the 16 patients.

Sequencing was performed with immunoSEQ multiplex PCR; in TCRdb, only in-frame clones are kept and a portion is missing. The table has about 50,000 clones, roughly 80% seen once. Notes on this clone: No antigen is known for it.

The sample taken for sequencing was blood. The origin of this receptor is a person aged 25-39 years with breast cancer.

The CDR3 sequence is CASSLAPHASYRFSPLHF. CDR3 in DNA: TGTGCCAGCAGCTTAGCACCCCACGCCTCTTACCGCTTTTCACCCCTCCACTTT. This chain links TRBV7-8 with TRBJ1-6; D is unresolved. The germline V gene encodes CDR1 SGHVS and CDR2 FQNEAQ. There are 18 residues in the CDR3. V was cut by 0 bases and J by 9 bases, with 21 bases left in between.